This T cell receptor (beta chain) was captured by sequencing in a study of cytomegalovirus exposure and HLA in healthy donors. Study-wide findings and caveats: There were 160 or so TCR beta chains listed as cytomegalovirus-associated. According to a subsequent analysis, TCR clusters from the first cohort were inclined to appear together in the 110 or so validation repertoires.

The CDR3 has 16 amino acids. Germline CDR1 and CDR2: SEHNR and FQNEAQ (reference sequence). V shed 9 bases and J shed 4 bases, with 22 bases lying between them. The method was immunoSEQ multiplex PCR; TCRdb's version includes in-frame clones alone and lacks a portion of them. In the table there are 250,000 to 350,000 clones, 87% of which are singletons. On this clone itself: Its antigen is undetermined.

Sequencing was performed on PBMCs. The clonotype originates from a woman in her thirties in good health and CMV-seropositive. The V and J genes are TRBV7-9 and TRBJ1-3, with no clear D. CDR3 DNA: TGTGCCAGTCCCGATGTCGGACGGAGCGGAGGAAACACCATATATTTT. Translation: CASPDVGRSGGNTIYF.